The T cell receptor (beta chain) described here comes from a study of blood T cell repertoires in COVID-19. Study information: The United States, Italy and Spain provided the acute and convalescent COVID-19 samples.

In the authors' methods: From reference gene primer amplification, estimates of nucleated cell counts were derived. Using immunoSEQ multiplex PCR, the repertoire was profiled, and TCRdb retains in-frame clones only, with some absent. V, J and clone size are taken as reported in that table, and D and trimming were inferred from the DNA itself. This sample has about 330,000 clones, with approximately 84% found just once. Participants' reported clinical history set cohort assignment. Two negative PCRs, clearance, or symptom resolution had been documented for recovered Cohort 3 donors. Trimming cost V 3 bases and J 10 bases, with 19 bases left between them. Germline CDR1 is MGHDK and CDR2 is SYGVNS. CDR3 length: 16 amino acids.

Specimen: PBMCs or T cells enriched from blood (not recorded which). The chain joins TRBV25-1 to TRBJ1-6, with D perhaps matching TRBD1 (5 bases). The clonotype originates from a woman under 40 who had recovered from COVID-19. For the CDR3, the DNA is TGTGCCAGCAGTGACTCCAGGGTCGGCCTACTATCACCCCTCCACTTT. This encodes CASSDSRVGLLSPLHF.